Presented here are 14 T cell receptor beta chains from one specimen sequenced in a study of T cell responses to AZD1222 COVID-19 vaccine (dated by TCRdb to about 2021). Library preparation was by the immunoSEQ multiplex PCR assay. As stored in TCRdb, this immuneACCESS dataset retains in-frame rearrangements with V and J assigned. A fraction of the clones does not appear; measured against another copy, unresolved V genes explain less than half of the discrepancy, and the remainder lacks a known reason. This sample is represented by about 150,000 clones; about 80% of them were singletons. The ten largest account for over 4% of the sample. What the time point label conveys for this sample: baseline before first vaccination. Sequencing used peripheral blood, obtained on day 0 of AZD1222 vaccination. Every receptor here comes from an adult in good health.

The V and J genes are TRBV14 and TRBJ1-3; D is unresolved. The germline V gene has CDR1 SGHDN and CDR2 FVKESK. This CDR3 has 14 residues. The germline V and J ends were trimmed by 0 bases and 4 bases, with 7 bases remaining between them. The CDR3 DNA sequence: TGTGCCAGCAGCCAAGATTCACTGGGAAACACCATATATTTT. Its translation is CASSQDSLGNTIYF.

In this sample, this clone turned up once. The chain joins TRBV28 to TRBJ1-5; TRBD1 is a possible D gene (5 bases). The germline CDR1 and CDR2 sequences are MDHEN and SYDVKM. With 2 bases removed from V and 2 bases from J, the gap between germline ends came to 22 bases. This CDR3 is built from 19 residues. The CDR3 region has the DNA TGTGCCAGCAGTTTAAGCCTAGGATCTCTGAGGGGCGGCAATCAGCCCCAGCATTTT. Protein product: CASSLSLGSLRGGNQPQHF.

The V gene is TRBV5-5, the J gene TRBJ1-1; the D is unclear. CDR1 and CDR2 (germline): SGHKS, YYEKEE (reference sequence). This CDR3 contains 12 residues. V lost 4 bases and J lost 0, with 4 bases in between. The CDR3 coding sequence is TGTGCCAGCAGCCGGTTGAACACTGAAGCTTTCTTT. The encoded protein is CASSRLNTEAFF.

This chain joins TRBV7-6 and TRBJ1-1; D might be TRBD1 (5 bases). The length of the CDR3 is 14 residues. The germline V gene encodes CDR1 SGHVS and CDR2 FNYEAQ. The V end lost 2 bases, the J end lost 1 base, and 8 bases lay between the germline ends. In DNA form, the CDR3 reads TGTGCCAGCAGCTTAATGGGGGAGAACACTGAAGCTTTCTTT. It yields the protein CASSLMGENTEAFF.

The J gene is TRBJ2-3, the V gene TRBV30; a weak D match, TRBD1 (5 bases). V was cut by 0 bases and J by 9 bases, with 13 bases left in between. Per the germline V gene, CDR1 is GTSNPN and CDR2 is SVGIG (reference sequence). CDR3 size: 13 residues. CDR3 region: CAWSVVQGETQYF. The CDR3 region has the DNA TGTGCCTGGAGTGTAGTACAAGGGGAAACGCAGTATTTT.

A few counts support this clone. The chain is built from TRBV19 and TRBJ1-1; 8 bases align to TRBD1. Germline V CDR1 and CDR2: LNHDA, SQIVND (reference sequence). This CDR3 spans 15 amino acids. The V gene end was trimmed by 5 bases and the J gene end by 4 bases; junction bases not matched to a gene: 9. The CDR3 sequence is CASSPQGGIGTEAFF. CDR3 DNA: TGTGCCAGTAGTCCACAGGGGGGGATAGGCACTGAAGCTTTCTTT.

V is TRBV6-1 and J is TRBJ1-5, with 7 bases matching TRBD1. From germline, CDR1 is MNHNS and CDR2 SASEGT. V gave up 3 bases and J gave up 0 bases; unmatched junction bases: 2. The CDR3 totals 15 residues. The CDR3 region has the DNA TGTGCCAGCAGTGAGCAGGGGGTTAGCAATCAGCCCCAGCATTTT. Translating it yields CASSEQGVSNQPQHF.

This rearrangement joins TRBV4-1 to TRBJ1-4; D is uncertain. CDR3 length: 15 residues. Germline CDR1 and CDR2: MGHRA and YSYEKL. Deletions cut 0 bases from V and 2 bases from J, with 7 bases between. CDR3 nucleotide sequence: TGCGCCAGCAGCCAAGACGAAGGGACTAATGAAAAACTGTTTTTT. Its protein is CASSQDEGTNEKLFF.

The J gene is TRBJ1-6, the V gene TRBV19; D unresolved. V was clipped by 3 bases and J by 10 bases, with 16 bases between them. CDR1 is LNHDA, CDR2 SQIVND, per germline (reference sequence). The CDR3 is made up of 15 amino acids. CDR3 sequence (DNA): TGTGCCAGTAGTATTGACGGGCCCGTTGGGTCACCCCTCCACTTT. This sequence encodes CASSIDGPVGSPLHF.

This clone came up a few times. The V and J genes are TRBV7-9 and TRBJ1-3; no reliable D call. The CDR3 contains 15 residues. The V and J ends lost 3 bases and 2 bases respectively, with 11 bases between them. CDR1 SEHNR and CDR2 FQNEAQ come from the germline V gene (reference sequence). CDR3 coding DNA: TGTGCCAGCAGCTTGACGGGAGAGACTGGAAACACCATATATTTT. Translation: CASSLTGETGNTIYF.

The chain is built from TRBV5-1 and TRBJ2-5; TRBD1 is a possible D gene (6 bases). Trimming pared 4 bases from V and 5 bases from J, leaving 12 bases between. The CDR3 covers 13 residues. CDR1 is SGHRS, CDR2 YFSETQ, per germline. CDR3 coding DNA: TGCGCCAGCAGCCTCCAGGGGTCGGAGACCCAGTACTTC. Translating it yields CASSLQGSETQYF.

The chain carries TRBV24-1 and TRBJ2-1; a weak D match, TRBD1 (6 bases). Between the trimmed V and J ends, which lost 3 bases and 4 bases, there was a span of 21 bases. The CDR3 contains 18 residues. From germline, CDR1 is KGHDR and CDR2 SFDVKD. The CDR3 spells CATSDPKARDTSYNEQFF. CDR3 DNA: TGTGCCACCAGTGATCCAAAGGCTCGGGACACCTCATACAATGAGCAGTTCTTC.

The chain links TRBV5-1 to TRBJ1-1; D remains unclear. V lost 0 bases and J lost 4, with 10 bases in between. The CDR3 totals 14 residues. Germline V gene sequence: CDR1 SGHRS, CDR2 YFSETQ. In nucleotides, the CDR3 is TGCGCCAGCAGCTTGGAAGACCCGAGCACTGAAGCTTTCTTT. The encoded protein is CASSLEDPSTEAFF.

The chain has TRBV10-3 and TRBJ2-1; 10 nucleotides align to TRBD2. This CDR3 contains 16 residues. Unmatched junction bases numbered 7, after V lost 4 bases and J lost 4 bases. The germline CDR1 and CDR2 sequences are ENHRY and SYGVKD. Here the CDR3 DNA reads TGTGCCATCAGTGCTAGCGGGGGTACCAAATACAATGAGCAGTTCTTC. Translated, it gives CAISASGGTKYNEQFF.